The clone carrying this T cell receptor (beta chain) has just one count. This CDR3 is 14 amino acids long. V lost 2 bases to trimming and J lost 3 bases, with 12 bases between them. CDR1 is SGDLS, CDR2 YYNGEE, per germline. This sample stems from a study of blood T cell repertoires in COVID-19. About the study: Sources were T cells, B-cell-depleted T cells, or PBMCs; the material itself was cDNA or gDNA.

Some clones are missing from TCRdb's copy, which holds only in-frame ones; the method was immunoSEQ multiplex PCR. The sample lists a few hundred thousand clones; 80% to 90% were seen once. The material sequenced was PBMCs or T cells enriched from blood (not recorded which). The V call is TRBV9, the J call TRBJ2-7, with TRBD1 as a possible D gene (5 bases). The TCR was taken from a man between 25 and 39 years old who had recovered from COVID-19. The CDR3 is CASSVNIDSYEQYF. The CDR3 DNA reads TGTGCCAGCAGCGTTAATATAGACAGCTACGAGCAGTACTTC.